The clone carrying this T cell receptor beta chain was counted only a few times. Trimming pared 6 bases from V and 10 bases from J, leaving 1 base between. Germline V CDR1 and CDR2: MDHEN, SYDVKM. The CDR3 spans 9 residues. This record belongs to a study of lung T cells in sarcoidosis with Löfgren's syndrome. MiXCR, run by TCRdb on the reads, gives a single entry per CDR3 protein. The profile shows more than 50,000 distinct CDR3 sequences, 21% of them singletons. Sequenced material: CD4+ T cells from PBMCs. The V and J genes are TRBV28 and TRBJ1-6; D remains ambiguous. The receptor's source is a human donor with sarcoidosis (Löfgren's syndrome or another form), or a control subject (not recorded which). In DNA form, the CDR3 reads TGTGCCAGCAGCTCACCCCTCCACTTT. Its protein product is CASSSPLHF.